One sample yielded the 13 T cell receptor beta chains listed below, sequenced in a study of T cell responses to AZD1222 COVID-19 vaccine. TCRdb's copy holds only in-frame clones and misses some; the assay was immunoSEQ multiplex PCR. The sample lists around 100,000 clones; around 94% were seen once. Here the sequenced sample was peripheral blood, taken on day 0 of AZD1222 vaccination. Receptors originate from an adult in good health.

The chain is built from TRBV7-2 and TRBJ1-6; 7 bases are shared with TRBD1. Per the germline V gene, CDR1 is SGHTA and CDR2 is FQGNSA. The CDR3 runs to 16 residues. V lost 3 bases, J lost 9 bases, and 11 bases stayed unmatched. The DNA of the CDR3 is TGTGCCAGCAGCTTCAACCCGGGACAGTCGGGTTCACCCCTCCACTTT. Its protein is CASSFNPGQSGSPLHF.

The rearrangement links TRBV3-1 (or the pseudogene TRBV3-2) to TRBJ2-2, with D perhaps given as TRBD1 or TRBD2 (6 bases each). This CDR3 comprises 15 residues. Germline values: CDR1 LGHDT, CDR2 YNNKEL (reference sequence). With 2 bases removed from V and 5 bases from J, the gap between germline ends came to 12 bases. The chain's CDR3 is CASSQRGVGTGELFF. Written as DNA, the CDR3 is TGTGCCAGCAGCCAAAGGGGGGTTGGGACCGGGGAGCTGTTTTTT.

The rearrangement uses TRBV28 and TRBJ1-6; 7 bases fit TRBD1. The CDR3 is 14 residues long. V shed 6 bases, J shed 8 bases, and the junction held 7 bases outside the gene matches. CDR1 is MDHEN, CDR2 SYDVKM, per germline. The CDR3 protein is CASRRRDSHSPLHF. The CDR3 bases are TGTGCCAGCAGGCGCCGGGACAGCCATTCACCCCTCCACTTT.

This clone was seen only once. The chain employs TRBV5-1 and TRBJ2-5; 12 positions match TRBD2. From germline, CDR1 is SGHRS and CDR2 YFSETQ. V dropped 0 bases and J dropped 5; count of bases not matched to a gene: 5. The CDR3 runs to 16 residues. The CDR3 sequence: CASSLVLAGGPETQYF. CDR3 DNA sequence: TGCGCCAGCAGCTTGGTTCTAGCGGGGGGGCCTGAGACCCAGTACTTC. The full variable domain, with the rest looked up from reference TRBV5-1 and TRBJ2-5, is KAGVTQTPRYLIKTRGQQVTLSCSPISGHRSVSWYQQTPGQGLQFLFEYFSETQRNKGNFPGRFSGRQFSNSRSEMNVSTLELGDSALYLCASSLVLAGGPETQYFGPGTRLLVL.

This chain's CDR3 is CASSSPGLAGGPGELFF. As DNA, the CDR3 is TGTGCCAGCAGCTCGCCGGGACTAGCGGGGGGTCCCGGGGAGCTGTTTTTT. This rearrangement joins TRBV11-3 to TRBJ2-2; 15 nucleotides match TRBD2. The CDR3 length is 17 residues. V gave up 4 bases and J gave up 6 bases; unmatched junction bases: 6. Germline V lookup: CDR1 SGHNT, CDR2 YENEEA.

V usage is TRBV9 and J usage is TRBJ2-3, with D maybe TRBD1 (5 bases). In germline, CDR1 is SGDLS, CDR2 YYNGEE. The germline V and J ends were trimmed by 4 bases and 8 bases, with 8 bases remaining between them. This CDR3 is 11 amino acids long. The CDR3 nucleotides are TGTGCCAGCAGCATTCAGGGTACGCAGTATTTT. This sequence encodes CASSIQGTQYF.

The chain couples TRBV14 to TRBJ2-4, with D perhaps matching TRBD2 (6 bases). Trimming took off 0 bases at V and 0 bases at J, with 15 bases between the two ends. The CDR3 sequence is 18 residues long. CDR1 is SGHDN, CDR2 FVKESK, per germline. In DNA form, the CDR3 reads TGTGCCAGCAGCCAAGATCTCGGAGGGCCTCTAGCCAAAAACATTCAGTACTTC. Protein product: CASSQDLGGPLAKNIQYF.

This clone was found once. The chain recombines TRBV5-1 with TRBJ1-1; D is uncertain. Germline CDR1 and CDR2: SGHRS and YFSETQ. This CDR3 is built from 14 residues. Trimming removed 5 bases at V and 1 base at J, with 12 bases between. The CDR3 DNA is TGCGCCAGCAGTGCGGAAATGCGGAACACTGAAGCTTTCTTT. Translation gives CASSAEMRNTEAFF.

This chain links TRBV7-9 with TRBJ2-6, with D perhaps assigned TRBD1 or TRBD2 (5 bases each). Germline V gene sequence: CDR1 SEHNR, CDR2 FQNEAQ (reference sequence). V was shortened by 1 base and J by 2 bases, with 12 bases between the two germline ends. This CDR3 contains 17 residues. The CDR3 region has the DNA TGTGCCAGCAGCTTAGGTGGGGGAAGGCCTGGGGCCAACGTCCTGACTTTC. Its protein is CASSLGGGRPGANVLTF.

This rearrangement joins TRBV10-1 to TRBJ1-2; 9 nucleotides match TRBD1. The CDR3 has 16 amino acids. Losses at the gene ends were 5 bases for V and 6 bases for J; bases not matched to a gene: 13. Germline V lookup: CDR1 WNHNN, CDR2 SYGVQD (reference sequence). The CDR3 sequence: CASSTRDREGEDGYTF. The CDR3 nucleotides are TGCGCCAGCAGTACGCGGGACAGGGAGGGGGAAGATGGCTACACCTTC.

V usage is TRBV11-2 and J usage is TRBJ2-2; the match to TRBD2 covers 9 bases. The CDR3 is 15 amino acids. Germline V gives CDR1 SGHAT, CDR2 FQNNGV. J gave up 8 bases and V 6 bases, and 10 bases lay outside the gene matches. CDR3 sequence: CASRSLAGSSGELFF. For the CDR3, the DNA is TGTGCCAGCAGATCCCTAGCGGGATCATCGGGGGAGCTGTTTTTT.

The chain employs TRBV7-9 and TRBJ2-7; TRBD1 agrees at 11 bases. The CDR3 sequence is 15 residues long. After removal of 2 bases from V and 2 bases from J, the junction contained 2 bases not matched to a gene. CDR1 and CDR2 from the germline V gene are SEHNR and FQNEAQ (reference sequence). The CDR3: CASSLRTGGPYEQYF. CDR3 DNA: TGTGCCAGCAGCTTAAGGACAGGGGGCCCCTACGAGCAGTACTTC.

The chain combines TRBV5-4 with TRBJ1-2, with 8 bases aligning to TRBD1. The CDR3 consists of 15 residues. Germline CDR1 reads SGHNT; CDR2 reads YYREEE (reference sequence). The junction had 8 bases not matched to a gene; V was cut back by 1 base and J by 6 bases. The CDR3 DNA reads as TGTGCCAGCAGCTTGCAATTGACAGGGGTGAATGGCTACACCTTC. This translates into CASSLQLTGVNGYTF.